One sample yielded the 20 T cell receptor beta chains listed below, sequenced in a study of T-cell reconstitution after alpha-beta-depleted transplantation in children. The TCRbeta library was prepared with unique molecular identifiers. TCRdb independently ran MiXCR on the PCR reads; one entry per CDR3 protein. Here the sample spans a few hundred thousand distinct CDR3 sequences, 9.5% to 13% being singletons. Here the sequenced sample was PBMCs, taken before TCRalphabeta/CD19-depleted stem cell transplant. The receptor source for this set is a child younger than two with acute myeloid leukemia, due to receive a stem cell transplant.

This clonotype was detected ten times or more. The V gene is TRBV25-1, the J gene TRBJ2-3, with 12 bases aligning to TRBD2. The CDR3 extends over 20 amino acids. CDR1 is MGHDK, CDR2 SYGVNS, per germline. With 1 base clipped from V and 0 bases from J, the junction kept 11 bases outside the gene matches. The CDR3 DNA reads TGTGCCAGCAGTGAATGGGGGGAACAGGGGACTAGCGGGAGCACAGATACGCAGTATTTT. This codes for CASSEWGEQGTSGSTDTQYF.

This clonotype was seen at least ten times. This rearrangement joins TRBV7-9 to TRBJ2-4, with TRBD1 identical over 7 bases. V gave up 2 bases and J gave up 4 bases; unmatched junction bases: 5. The germline CDR1 and CDR2 sequences are SEHNR and FQNEAQ (reference sequence). The CDR3 has 15 residues. The CDR3 coding sequence is TGTGCCAGCAGCTTAAACAGGGGTTCGAAAAACATTCAGTACTTC. This gives the protein CASSLNRGSKNIQYF.

This clonotype was observed at least ten times. The chain has TRBV28 and TRBJ1-6; D is unclear. V lost 7 bases and J 0 bases, leaving 10 bases between the germline ends. The CDR3 has 15 amino acids. Looked up from germline, CDR1 is MDHEN and CDR2 is SYDVKM. The CDR3 region is CASTKQSSYNSPLHF. Written as DNA, the CDR3 is TGTGCCAGCACCAAACAGAGCTCCTATAATTCACCCCTCCACTTT.

Ten or more counts support this clonotype. A much larger clone lies a single base off, so this may be a read error. This rearrangement joins TRBV20-1 to TRBJ2-6; D not resolved. The CDR3 consists of 13 residues. V shed 6 bases and J shed 8 bases, with 14 bases lying between them. Germline V gene lookup returns CDR1 DFQATT and CDR2 SNEGSKA (reference sequence). CDR3: CSATGLWTNVLTF. CDR3 nucleotide sequence: TGCAGTGCGACCGGGCTCTGGACCAACGTCCTGACTTTC.

This clonotype was seen ten or more times. The CDR3 spells CATSRDSGQSISGANVLTF. The CDR3 nucleotides are TGTGCCACCAGCAGAGATTCGGGACAGTCGATCTCTGGGGCCAACGTCCTGACTTTC. V gene TRBV15 combines with J gene TRBJ2-6; 7 bases are shared with TRBD1. This CDR3 spans 19 amino acids. Germline V gene lookup returns CDR1 LNHNV and CDR2 YYDKDF (reference sequence). V shed 0 bases and J 0 bases; nucleotides not matched to a gene: 8.

V usage is TRBV7-2 and J usage is TRBJ1-3, with D possibly being TRBD1 (6 bases). Germline CDR1 and CDR2: SGHTA and FQGNSA. The CDR3 runs 14 residues. The V end lost 5 bases, the J end lost 4 bases, and 12 bases lay between the germline ends. DNA of the CDR3: TGTGCCAGCAGCCGGAAAACAGGGGGAAACACCATATATTTT. It translates to CASSRKTGGNTIYF.

In this sample, this clonotype turned up many times. V is TRBV7-9 and J is TRBJ2-7; D remains ambiguous. The CDR3 is made up of 15 amino acids. The germline gives CDR1 SEHNR, CDR2 FQNEAQ (reference sequence). Trimming removed 0 bases at V and 6 bases at J, with 15 bases between. The DNA of the CDR3 is TGTGCCAGCAGCTTAGCGCTGGGCGCCCACTCCGAGCAGTACTTC. It encodes CASSLALGAHSEQYF.

At least ten counts were recorded for this clonotype. The chain carries TRBV28 and TRBJ1-5; 8 nucleotides align to TRBD1. The ends lost 5 bases at V and 5 bases at J; junction bases unmatched: 8. Germline V gives CDR1 MDHEN, CDR2 SYDVKM. This CDR3 is built from 15 residues. The CDR3 loop is CASSPGGSPYQPQHF. Here the CDR3 DNA reads TGTGCCAGCAGTCCAGGGGGCAGTCCCTATCAGCCCCAGCATTTT.

There are many counts of this clonotype. The rearrangement uses TRBV7-3 and TRBJ2-1; D tentatively fits TRBD1 or TRBD2 (5 bases each). Per germline, CDR1 SGHTA and CDR2 FQGTGA. The CDR3 covers 15 residues. With 5 bases removed from V and 5 bases from J, the gap between germline ends came to 16 bases. CDR3 sequence: CASSPHGTPHNEQFF. The CDR3 DNA reads TGTGCCAGCAGCCCCCACGGGACGCCTCACAATGAGCAGTTCTTC.

This clonotype was counted a single time. The junction and the germline gene differ at one end; a read error may be behind it. The chain combines TRBV5-5 with TRBJ1-3, with D possibly matching TRBD1 (6 bases). Germline V gene sequence: CDR1 SGHKS, CDR2 YYEKEE (reference sequence). CDR3 length: 16 residues. The CDR3 DNA reads as TGTGCCAGCAGGTTGGGGGCAGGGTTCTCTGGAAACACCATATTTTTT. Its translation: CASRLGAGFSGNTIFF.

This clonotype was observed at least ten times. The CDR3 reads CASSRLAGMDTQYF. Here the CDR3 DNA reads TGCGCCAGCAGCCGTCTAGCGGGAATGGATACGCAGTATTTT. V usage is TRBV5-1 and J usage is TRBJ2-3; TRBD2 aligns across 9 bases. This CDR3 is built from 14 residues. V shed 4 bases, J shed 6 bases, and the junction held 6 bases outside the gene matches. The V gene's germline CDR1 is SGHRS and CDR2 YFSETQ.

This clonotype was observed many times. The chain has TRBV7-2 and TRBJ2-3; 9 positions match TRBD2. The junction had 11 bases not matched to a gene; V was cut back by 5 bases and J by 2 bases. The CDR3 totals 17 residues. The germline CDR1 and CDR2 sequences are SGHTA and FQGNSA. CDR3 DNA: TGTGCCAGCAGCCCGGGAGCACTAGCGGGTATCACAGATACGCAGTATTTT. Its translation is CASSPGALAGITDTQYF.

This clonotype has a count of ten or more. The rearrangement joins TRBV20-1 to TRBJ2-7, with 9 bases identical to TRBD2. The V and J ends lost 4 bases and 8 bases, in that order; junction bases with no gene match: 3. Germline V gene sequence: CDR1 DFQATT, CDR2 SNEGSKA (reference sequence). This CDR3 has 11 residues. CDR3: CSATAGGKQYF. Here the CDR3 DNA reads TGCAGTGCTACGGCGGGGGGGAAGCAGTACTTC.

This clonotype showed up just once. One junction end does not reproduce the germline sequence, and a read error may be involved. The chain links TRBV10-3 to TRBJ1-2; TRBD1 matches at 7 bases. Germline lookup yields CDR1 ENHRY and CDR2 SYGVKD. The CDR3 covers 13 residues. CDR3 coding DNA: TGTGCCATCAGTGAGTGGCAGGGGGTGGACCCACTCTTC. Its protein product is CAISEWQGVDPLF.

This clonotype was observed many times. The rearrangement links TRBV6-5 to TRBJ1-2, with 9 bases that match TRBD1. There are 15 residues in the CDR3. The V gene's germline CDR1 is MNHEY and CDR2 SVGAGI. V trimming: 5 bases; J trimming: 3 bases; junction bases outside the gene matches: 7. The CDR3 DNA reads as TGTGCCAGCAGTCCTTCGACAGGGGGACACTATGGCTACACCTTC. Translating gives CASSPSTGGHYGYTF.

This clonotype was counted at least ten times. V is TRBV20-1 and J is TRBJ2-6; D might be TRBD2 (5 bases). Per germline, CDR1 DFQATT and CDR2 SNEGSKA (reference sequence). The CDR3 has 14 amino acids. The germline V and J ends were trimmed by 6 bases and 1 base, with 10 bases remaining between them. CDR3 region: CSARGRSGANVLTF. The CDR3 bases are TGCAGTGCCCGAGGGCGTTCTGGGGCCAACGTCCTGACTTTC.

This clonotype was counted at least ten times. V is TRBV28 and J is TRBJ2-7, with TRBD1 matching 7 bases. The CDR3 extends over 12 amino acids. Per germline, CDR1 MDHEN and CDR2 SYDVKM. With 6 bases clipped from V and 3 bases from J, the junction kept 2 bases outside the gene matches. CDR3 sequence reads: CASRPGGYEQYF. The CDR3 coding sequence is TGTGCCAGCAGGCCAGGGGGCTACGAGCAGTACTTC.

In this sample, this clonotype turned up many times. The CDR3 reads CASSFLAGHTGELFF. The CDR3, as DNA: TGCGCCAGCAGCTTTTTAGCGGGGCACACCGGGGAGCTGTTTTTT. The chain has TRBV5-1 and TRBJ2-2; 8 bases line up with TRBD2. The CDR3 has 15 amino acids. After removal of 2 bases from V and 3 bases from J, the junction contained 3 bases not matched to a gene. Per the germline V gene, CDR1 is SGHRS and CDR2 is YFSETQ.

This clonotype was seen many times. The CDR3 reads CASSLASGTGSNEQFF. The CDR3 nucleotides are TGTGCCAGCAGTTTAGCGTCCGGGACAGGGTCCAATGAGCAGTTCTTC. This sequence joins TRBV27 and TRBJ2-1; 9 bases are a match to TRBD1. The CDR3 consists of 16 residues. Trimming took 2 bases from V and 6 from J; bases not matched to a gene: 8. From germline, CDR1 is MNHEY and CDR2 SMNVEV (reference sequence).

This clonotype was seen repeatedly, ten times or more. The chain employs TRBV4-1 and TRBJ2-1; 7 bases are a match to TRBD2. Germline CDR1 reads MGHRA; CDR2 reads YSYEKL. This CDR3 spans 18 amino acids. The junction had 18 bases not matched to a gene; V was cut back by 1 base and J by 9 bases. The CDR3 DNA follows: TGCGCCAGCAGCCAAGTCCCGGGAGGAGCTGGGAGGGCGGTTGAGCAGTTCTTC. This sequence encodes CASSQVPGGAGRAVEQFF.